This T cell receptor beta chain was found in a study of identifying expanded T cells in peripheral blood. The CDR3 is 15 amino acids. Per the germline V gene, CDR1 is SGHDN and CDR2 is FVKESK. V lost 3 bases to trimming and J lost 5 bases, with 16 bases between them. Overall study results and limits: Technical replicates showed about 1.1 changed clones; two weeks roughly 16; four weeks 19. Across healthy donors, higher total template counts meant significantly greater approximately two-week count variance.

Assay: immunoSEQ multiplex PCR; the TCRdb copy retains only in-frame clones and omits some. This sample yields 85,000 to 120,000 clones, of which around 88% are seen a single time; around an eighth belongs to the top ten. Of note for this clone: The antigen remains unidentified.

Collection occurred without any documented infections or immune events in donors. The genes are TRBV14 and TRBJ1-1; maybe TRBD1 (5 bases). This TCR was sampled from a person aged 18-70 years in good health. The sequenced sample was blood. CDR3 residues: CASSHSGRRGTEAFF. The CDR3 region has the DNA TGTGCCAGCAGCCACTCCGGGCGGCGGGGGACTGAAGCTTTCTTT.